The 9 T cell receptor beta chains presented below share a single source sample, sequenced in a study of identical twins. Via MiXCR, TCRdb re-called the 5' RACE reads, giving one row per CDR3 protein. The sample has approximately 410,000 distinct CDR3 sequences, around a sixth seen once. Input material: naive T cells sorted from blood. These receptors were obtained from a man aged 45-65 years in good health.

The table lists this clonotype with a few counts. CDR3 coding DNA: TGTGCCAGCAGTTTATCTACGGGCCTCTCCTACGAGCAGTACTTC. This sequence encodes CASSLSTGLSYEQYF. The rearrangement uses TRBV27 and TRBJ2-7, with D hard to call. This CDR3 has 15 amino acids. Looked up from germline, CDR1 is MNHEY and CDR2 is SMNVEV (reference sequence). V was clipped by 0 bases and J by 0 bases, with 9 bases between them.

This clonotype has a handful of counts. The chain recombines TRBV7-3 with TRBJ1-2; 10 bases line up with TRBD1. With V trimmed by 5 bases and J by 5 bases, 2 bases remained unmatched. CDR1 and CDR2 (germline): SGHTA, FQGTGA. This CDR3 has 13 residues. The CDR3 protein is CASSADRGYGYTF. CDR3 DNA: TGTGCCAGCAGCGCGGACAGGGGGTATGGCTACACCTTC.

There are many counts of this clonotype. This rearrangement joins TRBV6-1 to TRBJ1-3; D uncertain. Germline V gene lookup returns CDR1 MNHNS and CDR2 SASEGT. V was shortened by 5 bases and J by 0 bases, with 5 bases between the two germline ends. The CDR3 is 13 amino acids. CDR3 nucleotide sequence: TGTGCCAGCAGTAGGACCTCTGGAAACACCATATATTTT. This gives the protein CASSRTSGNTIYF.

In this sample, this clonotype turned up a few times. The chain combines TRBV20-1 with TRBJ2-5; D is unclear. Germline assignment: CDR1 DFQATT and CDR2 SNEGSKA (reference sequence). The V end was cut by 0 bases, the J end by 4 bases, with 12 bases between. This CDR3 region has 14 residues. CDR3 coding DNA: TGCAGTGCTAGAGAATTACGAGCGAGAGAGACCCAGTACTTC. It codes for CSARELRARETQYF.

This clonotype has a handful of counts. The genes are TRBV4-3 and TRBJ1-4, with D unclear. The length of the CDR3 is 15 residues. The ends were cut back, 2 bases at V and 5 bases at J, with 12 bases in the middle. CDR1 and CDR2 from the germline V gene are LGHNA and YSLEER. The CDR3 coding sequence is TGCGCCAGCAGCCAACCCGGCCTGATGAATGAAAAACTGTTTTTT. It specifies CASSQPGLMNEKLFF.

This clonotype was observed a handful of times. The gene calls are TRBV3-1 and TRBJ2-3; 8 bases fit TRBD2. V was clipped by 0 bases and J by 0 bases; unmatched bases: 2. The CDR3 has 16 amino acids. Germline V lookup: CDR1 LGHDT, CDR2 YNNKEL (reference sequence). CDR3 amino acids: CASSQEVAGSTDTQYF. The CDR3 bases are TGTGCCAGCAGCCAAGAGGTAGCGGGGAGCACAGATACGCAGTATTTT.

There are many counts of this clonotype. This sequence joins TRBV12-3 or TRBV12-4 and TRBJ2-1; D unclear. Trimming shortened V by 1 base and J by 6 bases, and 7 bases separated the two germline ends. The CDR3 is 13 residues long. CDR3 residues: CASSLGVGNEQFF. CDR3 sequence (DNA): TGTGCCAGCAGTTTAGGGGTTGGCAATGAGCAGTTCTTC.

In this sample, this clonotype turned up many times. CDR3 in amino acids: CAISETPRAADQPQHF. CDR3 in DNA: TGTGCCATCAGTGAAACACCGCGGGCCGCGGACCAGCCCCAGCATTTT. This chain links TRBV10-3 with TRBJ1-5; no reliable D call. V dropped 3 bases and J dropped 7 bases, with 19 bases sitting between them. The CDR3 is 16 residues long. Germline assignment: CDR1 ENHRY and CDR2 SYGVKD.

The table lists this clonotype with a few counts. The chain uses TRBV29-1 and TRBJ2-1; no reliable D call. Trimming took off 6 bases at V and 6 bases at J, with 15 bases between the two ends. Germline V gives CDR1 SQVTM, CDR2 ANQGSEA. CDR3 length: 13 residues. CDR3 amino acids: CSVSPGLGNEQFF. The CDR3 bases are TGCAGCGTGTCGCCCGGGCTCGGCAATGAGCAGTTCTTC.